This TCR beta chain was documented in a study of naive and memory T cell subsets (dated by TCRdb to about 2017). Context from the whole study: The study applied an open-source, UMI-based TCR alpha and beta sequencing pipeline to sorted naive and memory peripheral blood T cell subsets. RNA was DNase-treated and reverse transcribed with TCR constant-region primers, mostly using SuperScript III. The results of the functional CMV T cell responses matched the IgG serology results in every case. General conclusions and limits of the study: In both CD4 and CD8 cells, the Gini index increased while Shannon and inverse Simpson diversity decreased from naive through CM, EM and EMRA. RNA-based TCR counts may be affected by expression changes linked to T cell activation and differentiation. Each clonotype was defined as a single alpha or beta chain sequence rather than as a paired alpha/beta receptor. No ground truth was available to validate the repertoire findings for the naive and memory subsets. Following error correction, more than 85% of naive TCR sequences occurred only once, which made naive abundance distributions much steeper than those of memory subsets. Naive repertoires, especially CD8, contained a few larger clonotypes, possibly memory cells re-expressing CD45RA. The abundance of TCRs followed a power law with an exponent that differed between naive and memory subsets yet stayed consistent across the three individuals.

The germline ends are 14 bases apart after V is trimmed by 2 bases and J by 0 bases. The CDR3 measures 18 amino acids from cysteine to phenylalanine. The only DNA kept is the CDR3, 54 bases in frame from the first base. The germline V gene sets CDR1 to MNHNS and CDR2 to SASEGT. From the second PCR step on, the TCR alpha and beta chain libraries were amplified in separate reactions. CMV status of each donor was established by measuring IFNgamma production from CD4+ T cells after fresh PBMCs were stimulated overnight with CMV viral lysate. Miltenyi beads were used first to positively select CD4 T cells, and CD8 T cells were then positively selected from the CD4-negative fraction. Cells were stained for CD3, CD4, CD8, CD45RA, CD27 and a live/dead dye and were sorted on a BD Aria II into four subsets based on CD45RA and CD27. Three healthy volunteers provided blood, and the blood of each volunteer was split into CD4 and CD8 T cells and then into four differentiation subsets. Roughly 120 ml of peripheral blood was collected from each donor, and PBMC were isolated by Ficoll-Paque PLUS density-gradient centrifugation. Sorted cells were lysed in RLT buffer, and RNA was extracted with a Qiagen RNeasy kit and stored at -80°C.

With regard to this clonotype: Its antigen is currently not known. No much larger clonotype is one base removed from it; base qualities were not supplied.

Library preparation used UMI-ligation and nested PCR. The beta constant-region primer was an equimolar mix of two oligonucleotides covering both TRBC1 and TRBC2. A single-stranded oligonucleotide containing the SP2 primer and a 12-nucleotide UMI was joined to the 3' end of the cDNA by T4 RNA ligase 1. Four rounds of PCR, combining the SP2 primer with nested alpha and beta constant-region primers, were used to amplify the ligated cDNA. The ligation reaction was incubated at 16°C for roughly 19-25 hours. PCR2 was usually performed as a SYBR Green qPCR and halted at a preset threshold so that over-amplification would not occur. All purifications after the first were performed with Agencourt AMPure XP magnetic beads. Library amounts were measured by Qubit and library quality was assessed on a TapeStation, where the main peak was expected at around 650 bp. The pooled libraries were sequenced on an Illumina MiSeq using v2 2x251 paired-end kits, which usually yielded roughly 0.85-2.2 million reads per sample. Each sample's library went into the pool at about 4 nM, and 5-7% PhiX was added to help with cluster recognition. In the source study's methods: FASTQ reads processed by Demultiplexor were assigned V and J genes by Decombinator through tag matching that tolerated a single base-pair mismatch. Collapsinator used UMIs to correct both sequencing errors and frequency errors arising from PCR heterogeneity. CDR3Translator translated TCRs and extracted CDR3s from the conserved cysteine to the FGXG phenylalanine, flagging non-productive sequences. Gini, Shannon entropy and inverse Simpson indices were calculated on repertoires that had been subsampled to equal numbers of UMI-defined TCRs. Within the linear range, a power law was fitted by maximum likelihood to the distributions of clonotype abundance. When run on a single naive CD8 sample, MIGEC and the pipeline yielded similar UMI counts, similar unique TCR numbers and similar clonal distributions. One analysis removed from the naive repertoire any naive TCRs that were also present in any memory subset from the same donor. Repertoires were searched for approximately 7,000 CMV-associated CDR3 sequences compiled from VDJdb and a published dataset. TCRdb reran the public reads through fastp at Q25 and MiXCR, keeping productive beta chains. Duplicate CDR3 protein sequences are folded into a single record with the most common DNA and genes. TCRdb, rather than the study authors, made the V and J calls. The sample table shows around 160,000 distinct CDR3 sequences, and around 15% are seen once. The ten top clones hold roughly 0.14% of the sample.

The chain uses TRBV6-1 and TRBJ2-6; no confident D gene assignment can be made. The sample was naive CD4+ T cells from blood. Reading the label with the study, this specimen's cell subset or site is: naive T cells, CD45RA high CD27+. This receptor was obtained from a human donor in good health. The CDR3 protein sequence reads: CASSEYVGASSGANVLTF. The nucleotide sequence is given as TGTGCCAGCAGTGAATACGTAGGCGCGAGCTCTGGGGCCAACGTCCTGACTTTC.